These 9 T cell receptor beta chains were all obtained from the same sample, sequenced in a study of shared clonotypes between healthy human individuals. Sequenced by immunoSEQ multiplex PCR; TCRdb stores in-frame clones only, minus some. The sample yields 1.6 million or so clones, over 95% seen once. Sequenced sample: naive CD4+ T cells sorted from blood. The subset was: CD45RA+ positively selected. These receptors all come from a man aged 25 to 40 in good health.

This chain uses TRBV5-4 with TRBJ2-2; 7 nucleotides line up with TRBD2. V lost 4 bases and J lost 2; bases outside the gene matches: 5. The CDR3 length is 15 residues. Germline-derived CDR1 and CDR2 are SGHNT and YYREEE (reference sequence). Here the CDR3 DNA reads TGTGCCAGCAGCACCCCTAGCGGAAACACCGGGGAGCTGTTTTTT. Protein: CASSTPSGNTGELFF.

This chain uses TRBV30 with TRBJ2-4, with D unclear. V lost 3 bases and J lost 7, with 13 bases in between. The germline CDR1 and CDR2 sequences are GTSNPN and SVGIG (reference sequence). The CDR3 extends over 13 amino acids. The DNA of the CDR3 is TGTGCCTGGAGGAACCCAGGTTCGAACATTCAGTACTTC. This gives the protein CAWRNPGSNIQYF.

The chain links TRBV5-1 to TRBJ2-7; D possibly corresponds to TRBD2 (6 bases). Germline values: CDR1 SGHRS, CDR2 YFSETQ. V shed 4 bases and J shed 5 bases, with 16 bases lying between them. The CDR3 has 14 amino acids. CDR3 protein: CASSPGLIDDEQYF. Here the CDR3 DNA reads TGCGCCAGCAGCCCGGGACTGATTGACGACGAGCAGTACTTC.

The genes are TRBV29-1 and TRBJ2-7; D is unresolved. The CDR3 totals 13 residues. Trimming left V 0 bases short and J 2 bases short, with 8 bases between. Germline loops: CDR1 SQVTM, CDR2 ANQGSEA. The CDR3 sequence: CSVEDKPTYEQYF. CDR3 nucleotides: TGCAGCGTTGAAGATAAACCTACCTACGAGCAGTACTTC.

The rearrangement joins TRBV18 to TRBJ2-1; tentatively, D is TRBD1 or TRBD2 (5 bases each). This CDR3 comprises 15 residues. In germline, CDR1 is KGHSH, CDR2 LQKENI. Trimming removed 4 bases at V and 5 bases at J, with 15 bases between. In nucleotides, the CDR3 is TGTGCCAGCTCACTTCGAGCCCGAGGGGACAATGAGCAGTTCTTC. Translated: CASSLRARGDNEQFF.

The chain is built from TRBV7-9 and TRBJ2-3; D not resolved. Germline lookup yields CDR1 SEHNR and CDR2 FQNEAQ (reference sequence). The CDR3 length is 14 residues. Trimming removed 2 bases from V and 2 bases from J, with 8 bases in between. The CDR3 is CASSLYELTDTQYF. The CDR3 nucleotides read TGTGCCAGCAGCTTATATGAGCTCACAGATACGCAGTATTTT.

The V and J genes are TRBV11-2 and TRBJ2-1, with 11 bases aligning to TRBD2. Germline CDR1 reads SGHAT; CDR2 reads FQNNGV. CDR3 length: 14 residues. Trimming at V came to 5 bases and at J to 7 bases, leaving 4 bases not matched to a gene. CDR3 sequence reads: CASSPRLAGNEQFF. DNA for the CDR3: TGTGCCAGCAGCCCGAGACTAGCGGGAAATGAGCAGTTCTTC.

Points on this clone: Other DNA variants within this sample encode the same CDR3. The chain combines TRBV5-1 with TRBJ2-5; possible D gene TRBD1, 5 bases. This CDR3 spans 14 amino acids. Deletions cut 0 bases from V and 1 base from J, with 7 bases between. Germline-derived CDR1 and CDR2 are SGHRS and YFSETQ. The CDR3 loop reads CASSLAGRQETQYF. CDR3 in DNA: TGCGCCAGCAGCTTGGCAGGGCGCCAAGAGACCCAGTACTTC.

The J gene is TRBJ1-1, the V gene TRBV25-1; possibly TRBD1 for D (5 bases). CDR1 and CDR2 from the germline V gene are MGHDK and SYGVNS. Trimming removed 4 bases at V and 5 bases at J, with 17 bases between. This CDR3 is built from 15 residues. The CDR3, as DNA: TGTGCCAGCAGTGCTATCGTTGGCAGGGAAACTGAAGCTTTCTTT. Translation: CASSAIVGRETEAFF.